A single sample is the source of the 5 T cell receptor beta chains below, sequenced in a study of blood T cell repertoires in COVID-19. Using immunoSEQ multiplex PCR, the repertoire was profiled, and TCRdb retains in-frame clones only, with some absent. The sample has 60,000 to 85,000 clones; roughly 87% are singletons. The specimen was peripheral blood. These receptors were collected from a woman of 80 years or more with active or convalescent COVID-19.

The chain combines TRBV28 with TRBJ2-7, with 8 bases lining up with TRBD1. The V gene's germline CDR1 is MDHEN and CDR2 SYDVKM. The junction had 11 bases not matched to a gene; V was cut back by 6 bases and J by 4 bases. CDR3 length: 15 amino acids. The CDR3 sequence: CASSRYGTGAYEQYF. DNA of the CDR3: TGTGCCAGCAGCCGATATGGGACAGGAGCTTACGAGCAGTACTTC.

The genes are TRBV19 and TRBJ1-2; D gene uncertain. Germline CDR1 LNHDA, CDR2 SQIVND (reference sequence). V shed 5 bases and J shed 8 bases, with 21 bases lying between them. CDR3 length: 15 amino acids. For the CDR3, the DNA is TGTGCCAGTAGTCAGGAGGCCCGGACGGGAAGGGGCTACACCTTC. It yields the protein CASSQEARTGRGYTF.

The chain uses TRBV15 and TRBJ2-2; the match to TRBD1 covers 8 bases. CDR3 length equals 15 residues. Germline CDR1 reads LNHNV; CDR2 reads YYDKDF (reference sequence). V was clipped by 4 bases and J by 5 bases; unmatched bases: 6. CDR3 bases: TGTGCCACCAGCAACTGGACAGGGCGTACCGGGGAGCTGTTTTTT. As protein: CATSNWTGRTGELFF. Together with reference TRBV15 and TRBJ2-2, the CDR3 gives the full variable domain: DAMVIQNPRYQVTQFGKPVTLSCSQTLNHNVMYWYQQKSSQAPKLLFHYYDKDFNNEADTPDNFQSRRPNTSFCFLDIRSPGLGDTAMYLCATSNWTGRTGELFFGEGSRLTVL.

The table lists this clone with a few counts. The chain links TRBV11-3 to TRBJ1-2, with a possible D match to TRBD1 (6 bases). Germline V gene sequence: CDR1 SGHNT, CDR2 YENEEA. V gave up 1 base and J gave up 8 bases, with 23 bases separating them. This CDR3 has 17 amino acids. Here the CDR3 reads CASSLGVGEGGRGGYTF. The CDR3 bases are TGTGCCAGCAGCTTAGGCGTAGGAGAGGGGGGGCGCGGCGGCTACACCTTC.

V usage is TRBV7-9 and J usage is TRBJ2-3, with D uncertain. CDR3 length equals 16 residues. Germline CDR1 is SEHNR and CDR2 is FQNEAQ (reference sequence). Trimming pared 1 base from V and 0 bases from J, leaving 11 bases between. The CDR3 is CASSLVLTTSTDTQYF. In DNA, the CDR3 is TGTGCCAGCAGCTTAGTTTTGACAACTAGCACAGATACGCAGTATTTT.